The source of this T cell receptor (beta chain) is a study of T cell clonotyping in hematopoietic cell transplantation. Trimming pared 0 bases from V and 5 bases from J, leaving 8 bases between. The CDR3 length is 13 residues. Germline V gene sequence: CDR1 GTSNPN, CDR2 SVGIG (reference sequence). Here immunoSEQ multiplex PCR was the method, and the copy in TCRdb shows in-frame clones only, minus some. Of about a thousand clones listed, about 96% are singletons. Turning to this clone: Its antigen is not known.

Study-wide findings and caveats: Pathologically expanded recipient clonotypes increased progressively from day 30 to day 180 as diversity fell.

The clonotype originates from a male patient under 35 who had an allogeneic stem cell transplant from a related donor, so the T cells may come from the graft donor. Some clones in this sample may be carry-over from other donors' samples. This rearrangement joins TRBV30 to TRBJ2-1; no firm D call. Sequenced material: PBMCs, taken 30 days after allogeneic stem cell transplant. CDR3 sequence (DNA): TGTGCCTGGAGTGTCGGGCTGAACAATGAGCAGTTCTTC. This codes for CAWSVGLNNEQFF.